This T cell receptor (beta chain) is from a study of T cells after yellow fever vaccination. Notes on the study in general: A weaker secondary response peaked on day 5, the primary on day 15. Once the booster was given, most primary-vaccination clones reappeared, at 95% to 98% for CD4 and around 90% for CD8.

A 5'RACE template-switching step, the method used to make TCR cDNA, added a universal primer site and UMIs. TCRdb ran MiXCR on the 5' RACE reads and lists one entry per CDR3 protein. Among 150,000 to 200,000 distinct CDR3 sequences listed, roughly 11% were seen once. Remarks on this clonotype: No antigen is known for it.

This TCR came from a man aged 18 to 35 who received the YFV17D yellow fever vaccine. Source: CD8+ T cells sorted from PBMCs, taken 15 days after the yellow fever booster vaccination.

The CDR3 region is CSAREDVAGGLYSNQPQHF. CDR3 bases: TGCAGTGCTAGAGAAGACGTCGCGGGGGGATTATATAGCAATCAGCCCCAGCATTTT. V usage is TRBV20-1 and J usage is TRBJ1-5, with D tentatively TRBD1 (5 bases). V was cut by 0 bases and J by 0 bases, with 21 bases left in between. CDR3 length: 19 residues. Per germline, CDR1 DFQATT and CDR2 SNEGSKA (reference sequence).